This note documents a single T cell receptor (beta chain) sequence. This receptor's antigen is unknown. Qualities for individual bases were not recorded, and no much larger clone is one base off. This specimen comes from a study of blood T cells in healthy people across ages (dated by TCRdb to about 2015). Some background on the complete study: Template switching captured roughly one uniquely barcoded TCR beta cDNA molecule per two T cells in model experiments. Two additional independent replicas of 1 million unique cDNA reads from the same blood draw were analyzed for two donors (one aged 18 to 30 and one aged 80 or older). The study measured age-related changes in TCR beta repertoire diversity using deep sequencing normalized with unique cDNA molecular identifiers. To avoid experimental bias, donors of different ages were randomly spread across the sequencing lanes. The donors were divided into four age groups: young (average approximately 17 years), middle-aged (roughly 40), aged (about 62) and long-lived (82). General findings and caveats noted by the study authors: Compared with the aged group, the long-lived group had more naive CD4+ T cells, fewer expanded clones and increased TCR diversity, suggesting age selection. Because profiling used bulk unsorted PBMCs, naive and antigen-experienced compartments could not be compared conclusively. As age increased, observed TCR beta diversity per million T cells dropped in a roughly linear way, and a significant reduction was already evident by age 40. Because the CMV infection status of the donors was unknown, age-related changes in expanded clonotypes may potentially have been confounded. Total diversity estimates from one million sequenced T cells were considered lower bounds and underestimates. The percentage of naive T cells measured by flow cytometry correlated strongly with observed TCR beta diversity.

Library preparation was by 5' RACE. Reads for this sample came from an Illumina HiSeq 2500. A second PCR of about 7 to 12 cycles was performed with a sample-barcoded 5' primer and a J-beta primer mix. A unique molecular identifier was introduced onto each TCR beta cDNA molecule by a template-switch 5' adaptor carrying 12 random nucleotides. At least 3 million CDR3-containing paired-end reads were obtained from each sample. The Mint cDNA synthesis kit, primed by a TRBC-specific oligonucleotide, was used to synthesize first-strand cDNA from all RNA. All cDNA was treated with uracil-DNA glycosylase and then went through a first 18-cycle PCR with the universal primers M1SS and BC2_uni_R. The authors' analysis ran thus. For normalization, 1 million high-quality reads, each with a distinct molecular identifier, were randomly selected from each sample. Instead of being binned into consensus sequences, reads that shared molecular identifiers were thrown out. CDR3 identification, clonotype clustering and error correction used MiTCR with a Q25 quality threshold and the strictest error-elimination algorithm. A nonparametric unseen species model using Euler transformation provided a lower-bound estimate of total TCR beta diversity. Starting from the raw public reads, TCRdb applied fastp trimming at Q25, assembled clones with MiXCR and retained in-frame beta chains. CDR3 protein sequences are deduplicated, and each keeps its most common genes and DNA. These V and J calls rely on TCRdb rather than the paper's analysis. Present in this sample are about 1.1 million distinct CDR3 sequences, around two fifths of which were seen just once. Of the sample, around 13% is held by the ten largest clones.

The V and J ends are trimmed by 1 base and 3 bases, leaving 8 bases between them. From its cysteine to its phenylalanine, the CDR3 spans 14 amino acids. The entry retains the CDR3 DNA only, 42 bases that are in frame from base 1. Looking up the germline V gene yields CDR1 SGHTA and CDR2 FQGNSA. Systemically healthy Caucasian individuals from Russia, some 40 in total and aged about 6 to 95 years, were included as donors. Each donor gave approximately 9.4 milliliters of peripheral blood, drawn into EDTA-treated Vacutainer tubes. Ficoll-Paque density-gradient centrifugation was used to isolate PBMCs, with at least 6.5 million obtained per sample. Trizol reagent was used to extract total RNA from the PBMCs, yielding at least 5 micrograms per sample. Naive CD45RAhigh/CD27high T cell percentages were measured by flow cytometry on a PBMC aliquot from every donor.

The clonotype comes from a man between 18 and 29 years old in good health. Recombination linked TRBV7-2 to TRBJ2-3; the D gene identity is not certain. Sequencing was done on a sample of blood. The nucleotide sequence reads TGTGCCAGCAGCTTAGTTGGGGAAACAGATACGCAGTATTTT. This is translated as CASSLVGETDTQYF. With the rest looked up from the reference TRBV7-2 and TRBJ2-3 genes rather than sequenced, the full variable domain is GAGVSQSPSNKVTEKGKDVELRCDPISGHTALYWYRQSLGQGLEFLIYFQGNSAPDKSGLPSDRFSAERTGGSVSTLTIQRTQQEDSAVYLCASSLVGETDTQYFGPGTRLTVL.